This T cell receptor beta chain was sequenced for a study of T-cell memory formation after mild COVID-19. General observations from the study: For second-wave clones that peaked at day 37, SARS-CoV-2 specificity went unverified. While clones contracting from day 15 to 85 were balanced between CD4 and CD8, later expanders leaned CD4+. Memory cells collected pre-infection included some clones that later responded, suggesting cross-reactive memory joined.

TCRdb re-derived calls from the 5' RACE reads in MiXCR, one entry per CDR3 protein. The profile shows 470,000 or so distinct CDR3 sequences, more than 15% of them singletons. The sample holds a few counts of this clonotype. As yet, its antigen is unknown. Source material: PBMCs or a T cell subset sorted from them (not recorded which). This sequence was found in a man aged 18 to 30 who had mild COVID-19 (a few samples of this study predate the infection). Cell type and time point are not known.

CDR3 coding DNA: TGTGCCACCAACCCCGGGACCTACAATGAGCAGTTCTTC. Encoded protein: CATNPGTYNEQFF. This rearrangement joins TRBV15 to TRBJ2-1, with TRBD2 as a possible D gene (5 bases). Germline CDR1 and CDR2: LNHNV and YYDKDF (reference sequence). Trimming stripped 7 bases from V and 2 bases from J, with 9 bases between. The CDR3 is 13 amino acids.